Below are 30 T cell receptor beta chains sequenced from a single sample in a study of low-dose radiotherapy and immunotherapy resistance in tumors (dated 2022 in TCRdb). Data came from an Illumina HiSeq 2500. TCRs were amplified with Phusion for 20 PCR cycles, with a constant-region primer paired with the adapter attached to the V primers. TCRdb reprocessed the public reads (quality trimming at Q25 with fastp, clone calling with MiXCR) and kept in-frame beta chains. CDR3 protein duplicates are merged, each entry listing the most common genes and DNA. The sample table holds roughly 50,000 distinct CDR3 sequences, of which around a third were seen once. The top ten constitute under 8.5% of the sample. The time point label, as the study defines it: after trial treatment. In the paper's terms, the treatment or condition label means: LDRT plus nivolumab, ipilimumab, low-dose cyclophosphamide and aspirin (RACIN trial).

The input for sequencing was PBMCs, taken after low-dose radiotherapy plus immunotherapy. These TCRs come from a male donor with rectosigmoid adenocarcinoma.

This clonotype has ten or more counts. This chain joins TRBV6-2 or TRBV6-3 and TRBJ1-1; TRBD1 agrees at 9 bases. V was pared by 2 bases and J by 1 base, with 14 bases of the junction left unmatched. Germline lookup yields CDR1 MNHEY and CDR2 SVGEGT. CDR3 length equals 19 residues. CDR3 loop: CASSYPPGQGFYQNTEAFF. The CDR3 nucleotides read TGTGCCAGCAGTTACCCACCGGGACAGGGTTTTTACCAGAACACTGAAGCTTTCTTT.

This chain uses TRBV6-2 or TRBV6-3 with TRBJ2-1; D perhaps matches TRBD2 (6 bases). CDR1 is MNHEY and CDR2 is SVGEGT in the germline V gene. The CDR3 is 16 residues long. V lost 7 bases, J lost 1 base, and 17 bases lay in between. The CDR3 sequence: CASKTEGALSYNEQFF. For the CDR3, the DNA is TGTGCCAGCAAAACGGAGGGCGCGCTTTCCTACAATGAGCAGTTCTTC.

This clonotype was counted at least ten times. This sequence joins TRBV6-2 or TRBV6-3 and TRBJ1-1; the match to TRBD1 covers 7 bases. CDR3 length equals 16 residues. Germline V gene lookup returns CDR1 MNHEY and CDR2 SVGEGT. Trimming took 6 bases from V and 2 from J; bases not matched to a gene: 12. For the CDR3, the DNA is TGTGCCAGCAGGCCAAGACAGGGTGCGGGAAACACTGAAGCTTTCTTT. It specifies CASRPRQGAGNTEAFF.

This clonotype is medium-sized (0.01 to 0.1%) in the sample. The J gene is TRBJ1-5, the V gene TRBV28; 7 bases are shared with TRBD1. After removal of 3 bases from V and 2 bases from J, the junction contained 4 bases not matched to a gene. The germline gives CDR1 MDHEN, CDR2 SYDVKM. The CDR3 runs to 15 residues. CDR3 sequence reads: CASSFYRGGNQPQHF. The DNA of the CDR3 is TGTGCCAGCAGTTTTTACAGGGGAGGCAATCAGCCCCAGCATTTT. Using reference TRBV28 and TRBJ1-5 for the parts outside the CDR3, the full variable domain is DVKVTQSSRYLVKRTGEKVFLECVQDMDHENMFWYRQDPGLGLRLIYFSYDVKMKEKGDIPEGYSVSREKKERFSLILESASTNQTSMYLCASSFYRGGNQPQHFGDGTRLSIL.

The chain joins TRBV28 to TRBJ2-3; D is unresolved. Per the germline V gene, CDR1 is MDHEN and CDR2 is SYDVKM. V lost 5 bases, J lost 7 bases, and 13 bases lay in between. The CDR3 sequence is 13 residues long. The CDR3 spells CASSITSSNTQYF. CDR3 in DNA: TGTGCCAGCAGTATTACCTCTTCTAATACGCAGTATTTT. The full variable domain, completed using reference TRBV28 and TRBJ2-3, is DVKVTQSSRYLVKRTGEKVFLECVQDMDHENMFWYRQDPGLGLRLIYFSYDVKMKEKGDIPEGYSVSREKKERFSLILESASTNQTSMYLCASSITSSNTQYFGPGTRLTVL.

The chain is built from TRBV27 and TRBJ1-1; a possible D gene is TRBD1 (5 bases). The CDR3 runs 14 residues. In germline, CDR1 is MNHEY, CDR2 SMNVEV (reference sequence). Trimming pared 5 bases from V and 5 bases from J, leaving 15 bases between. The CDR3 region is CASSPGARGTEAFF. The DNA for the CDR3 is TGTGCCAGCAGTCCCGGGGCCCGAGGAACTGAAGCTTTCTTT.

The chain has TRBV4-3 and TRBJ2-5; D may correspond to TRBD1 or TRBD2 (5 bases each). CDR3 length equals 19 residues. V lost 4 bases, J lost 7 bases, and 31 bases lay in between. CDR1 and CDR2 (germline): LGHNA, YSLEER. The CDR3 region is CASSRNGTTAQTFKSTQYF. CDR3 nucleotides: TGCGCCAGCAGCCGGAACGGGACGACAGCCCAAACTTTTAAATCGACCCAGTACTTC.

This clonotype ranks as medium-sized. The V call is TRBV6-2 or TRBV6-3, the J call TRBJ1-2; D not resolved. Germline CDR1 is MNHEY and CDR2 is SVGEGT. The CDR3 contains 13 residues. V was clipped by 6 bases and J by 7 bases, with 15 bases between them. The DNA for the CDR3 is TGTGCCAGCAGCGCGGTGGAGGGAGGTGGCTACACCTTC. Translated, it gives CASSAVEGGGYTF.

This clonotype appeared a single time. The V call is TRBV5-1, the J call TRBJ2-7; D not resolved. V was trimmed by 7 bases and J by 1 base, leaving 6 bases between them. The CDR3 covers 11 residues. CDR1 is SGHRS, CDR2 YFSETQ, per germline. In DNA, the CDR3 is TGCGCCAGCGGGAATTCCTACGAGCAGTACTTC. It yields the protein CASGNSYEQYF. Supplemented by reference TRBV5-1 and TRBJ2-7, the full variable domain reads KAGVTQTPRYLIKTRGQQVTLSCSPISGHRSVSWYQQTPGQGLQFLFEYFSETQRNKGNFPGRFSGRQFSNSRSEMNVSTLELGDSALYLCASGNSYEQYFGPGTRLTVT.

This clonotype was counted a few times. The V call is TRBV5-1, the J call TRBJ2-1, with D possibly TRBD2 on 6 matching bases. Germline-derived CDR1 and CDR2 are SGHRS and YFSETQ. V lost 1 base, J lost 7 bases, and 18 bases lay in between. The CDR3 spans 16 residues. The CDR3 loop is CASSLKGGAVTNEQFF. Written as DNA, the CDR3 is TGCGCCAGCAGCTTGAAAGGCGGGGCGGTTACTAATGAGCAGTTCTTC.

J is TRBJ2-7 and V is TRBV7-9; D not certain. Germline lookup yields CDR1 SEHNR and CDR2 FQNEAQ (reference sequence). This CDR3 is 14 amino acids long. The V end lost 1 base, the J end lost 5 bases, and 12 bases lay between the germline ends. CDR3 residues: CASSLGLAIDEQYF. Here the CDR3 DNA reads TGTGCCAGCAGCTTAGGTCTCGCGATCGACGAGCAGTACTTC.

This clonotype was recorded many times. The chain has TRBV11-3 and TRBJ2-3, with D maybe TRBD1 (5 bases). The V gene's germline CDR1 is SGHNT and CDR2 YENEEA. V was shortened by 3 bases and J by 6 bases, with 13 bases between the two germline ends. This CDR3 has 14 amino acids. The CDR3 sequence: CASSLGLGLDTQYF. Written as DNA, the CDR3 is TGTGCCAGCAGCTTGGGGCTGGGGTTGGATACGCAGTATTTT.

This clonotype was seen ten or more times. This chain joins TRBV6-2 or TRBV6-3 and TRBJ1-6; 7 nucleotides line up with TRBD1. The CDR3 consists of 15 residues. The germline gives CDR1 MNHEY, CDR2 SVGEGT. V trimming: 5 bases; J trimming: 10 bases; junction bases outside the gene matches: 11. The CDR3 DNA sequence: TGTGCCAGCAGTCACACGCAGGGGGTGAGGTCACCCCTCCACTTT. Its translation is CASSHTQGVRSPLHF.

CDR3 in amino acids: CASRNPSGRDGEQFF. CDR3 nucleotide sequence: TGTGCCAGCAGAAACCCTAGCGGGAGGGACGGTGAGCAGTTCTTC. The chain combines TRBV28 with TRBJ2-1, with 12 bases identical to TRBD2. The junction had 9 bases not matched to a gene; V was cut back by 6 bases and J by 9 bases. This CDR3 comprises 15 residues. Germline V CDR1 and CDR2: MDHEN, SYDVKM.

The chain joins TRBV29-1 to TRBJ2-3; D is unresolved. Trimming took 5 bases from V and 4 from J, leaving 19 bases between them. The CDR3 runs to 15 residues. The germline CDR1 and CDR2 sequences are SQVTM and ANQGSEA. The CDR3 DNA sequence: TGCAGCGTTTCAGGCCAATCCCTCAAAGCAGATACGCAGTATTTT. Protein product: CSVSGQSLKADTQYF.

This clonotype was detected ten times or more. The chain carries TRBV6-6 and TRBJ1-5; the D is unclear. Per germline, CDR1 MNHNY and CDR2 SVGAGI (reference sequence). V was trimmed by 2 bases and J by 2 bases, leaving 7 bases between them. The CDR3 has 14 residues. The CDR3 sequence: CASSYQPGNQPQHF. The CDR3, as DNA: TGTGCCAGCAGTTACCAGCCTGGCAATCAGCCCCAGCATTTT.

In its sample, this clonotype was seen many times. The chain couples TRBV20-1 to TRBJ1-5; no definite D call. V dropped 3 bases and J dropped 4 bases, with 10 bases sitting between them. Germline CDR1 is DFQATT and CDR2 is SNEGSKA (reference sequence). The CDR3 contains 13 residues. CDR3 sequence reads: CSASLYRNQPQHF. The CDR3 nucleotides read TGCAGTGCTAGTCTCTACCGTAATCAGCCCCAGCATTTT.

Note on this clonotype: Given a much more abundant clone one base away, this may be a read error. This chain joins TRBV7-9 and TRBJ2-7; tentatively, D is TRBD1 (5 bases). Germline values: CDR1 SEHNR, CDR2 FQNEAQ (reference sequence). V lost 5 bases and J lost 6, with 17 bases in between. The CDR3 loop spans 14 amino acids. The CDR3 nucleotides are TGTGCCAGCAGCCTTAACTGCGACAGACCCGAGCAGTACTTC. It translates to CASSLNCDRPEQYF.

V is TRBV28 and J is TRBJ2-3; D uncertain. Germline loops: CDR1 MDHEN, CDR2 SYDVKM. This CDR3 contains 14 residues. Trimming pared 3 bases from V and 0 bases from J, leaving 7 bases between. The CDR3 DNA reads TGTGCCAGCAGTTTGCGTATGAGCACAGATACGCAGTATTTT. As protein: CASSLRMSTDTQYF.

This clonotype showed up many times. The gene calls are TRBV7-2 and TRBJ2-7; TRBD2 matches at 8 bases. CDR3 length: 14 residues. Germline assignment: CDR1 SGHTA and CDR2 FQGNSA. The J segment lost 5 bases and the V segment lost 5 bases, leaving 8 bases of the junction unmatched. CDR3 DNA sequence: TGTGCCAGCAGCGTCGGGGGGGGGCTGCACGAGCAGTACTTC. Protein: CASSVGGGLHEQYF.

This clonotype occurred many times. This rearrangement joins TRBV20-1 to TRBJ2-7; D may be TRBD1 (6 bases). V lost 2 bases, J lost 2 bases, and 13 bases lay in between. The V gene's germline CDR1 is DFQATT and CDR2 SNEGSKA (reference sequence). The CDR3 length is 14 residues. DNA of the CDR3: TGCAGTGCTAGAAACAGGGATAGACCCTACGAGCAGTACTTC. It yields the protein CSARNRDRPYEQYF.

Within the sample, this clonotype is medium-sized. The gene calls are TRBV6-2 or TRBV6-3 and TRBJ2-3; the D is unclear. This CDR3 comprises 12 residues. CDR1 MNHEY and CDR2 SVGEGT come from the germline V gene. V was pared by 6 bases and J by 3 bases, with 7 bases between. The CDR3 coding sequence is TGTGCCAGCAGAAGAGATACAGATACGCAGTATTTT. Translation gives CASRRDTDTQYF.

This clonotype was detected only a few times. This sequence joins TRBV5-4 and TRBJ1-1, with a tentative D call TRBD1 (6 bases). V dropped 6 bases and J dropped 6 bases, with 18 bases sitting between them. The V gene's germline CDR1 is SGHNT and CDR2 YYREEE (reference sequence). The CDR3 consists of 14 residues. CDR3 loop: CASTSKGVRAEAFF. The DNA of the CDR3 is TGTGCCAGCACCTCGAAGGGGGTGCGGGCTGAAGCTTTCTTT.

In this sample, this clonotype turned up many times. The rearrangement uses TRBV6-2 or TRBV6-3 and TRBJ2-5; D uncertain. The CDR3 loop spans 13 amino acids. V shed 5 bases and J shed 2 bases, with 9 bases lying between them. CDR1 and CDR2 (germline): MNHEY, SVGEGT. DNA for the CDR3: TGTGCCAGCAGTCCCCAAAAACAAGAGACCCAGTACTTC. As protein: CASSPQKQETQYF.

This clonotype has a count of ten or more. This chain uses TRBV2 with TRBJ2-3; 7 nucleotides match TRBD2. CDR1 is SNHLY, CDR2 FYNNEI, per germline. The CDR3 is 17 residues long. V was clipped by 0 bases and J by 4 bases; unmatched bases: 10. The CDR3 sequence is CASSEAPSGKRADTQYF. The CDR3 bases are TGTGCCAGCAGTGAAGCGCCTAGCGGCAAACGCGCAGATACGCAGTATTTT.

This clonotype has ten or more counts. This chain joins TRBV6-2 or TRBV6-3 and TRBJ2-7, with 10 bases matching TRBD1. In germline, CDR1 is MNHEY, CDR2 SVGEGT. The J segment lost 4 bases and the V segment lost 5 bases, leaving 8 bases of the junction unmatched. This CDR3 has 15 amino acids. Here the CDR3 DNA reads TGTGCCAGCAGTGAGAGGACAGGGGGGGCTTACGAGCAGTACTTC. It yields the protein CASSERTGGAYEQYF.

This clonotype is labeled medium-sized. The V gene is TRBV28, the J gene TRBJ2-1; 8 bases line up with TRBD2. The V gene end was trimmed by 4 bases and the J gene end by 2 bases; junction bases not matched to a gene: 1. The CDR3 sequence is 14 residues long. Germline V gene data show CDR1 as MDHEN and CDR2 as SYDVKM. The CDR3, as DNA: TGTGCCAGCAGTTACGGGAGGGCCTACAATGAGCAGTTCTTC. This gives the protein CASSYGRAYNEQFF.

V is TRBV5-4 and J is TRBJ2-7; D could derive from TRBD1 or TRBD2 (5 bases each). CDR3 size: 13 residues. Trimming left V 5 bases short and J 3 bases short, with 12 bases between. Germline CDR1 and CDR2: SGHNT and YYREEE (reference sequence). CDR3: CASSSGRNYEQYF. CDR3 coding DNA: TGTGCCAGCAGTTCGGGGCGAAACTACGAGCAGTACTTC.

On this clonotype: A far larger clone differs by one base, so this is likely a read error. The rearrangement uses TRBV7-6 and TRBJ2-5; D not resolved. Per germline, CDR1 SGHVS and CDR2 FNYEAQ. This CDR3 comprises 11 residues. In nucleotides, the CDR3 is TGTGCCAGCGCCCCAGGAGAGACCCAGTGCTTC. It codes for CASAPGETQCF.

The chain combines TRBV18 with TRBJ1-1; no definite D call. Deletions cut 2 bases from V and 3 bases from J, with 7 bases between. Germline CDR1 reads KGHSH; CDR2 reads LQKENI. The CDR3 is 13 amino acids. CDR3 residues: CASSPNEDTEAFF. DNA for the CDR3: TGTGCCAGCTCACCAAACGAGGACACTGAAGCTTTCTTT.